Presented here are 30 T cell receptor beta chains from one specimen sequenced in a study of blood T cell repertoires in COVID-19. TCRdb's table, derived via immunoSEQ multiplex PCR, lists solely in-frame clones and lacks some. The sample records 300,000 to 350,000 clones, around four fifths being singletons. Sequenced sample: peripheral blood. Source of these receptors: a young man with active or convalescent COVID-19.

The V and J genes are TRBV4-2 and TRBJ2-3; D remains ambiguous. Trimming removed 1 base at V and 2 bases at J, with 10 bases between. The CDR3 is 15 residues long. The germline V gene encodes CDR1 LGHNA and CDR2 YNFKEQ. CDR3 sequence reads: CASSQGLSDTDTQYF. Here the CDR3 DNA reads TGTGCCAGCAGCCAAGGCCTATCTGACACAGATACGCAGTATTTT.

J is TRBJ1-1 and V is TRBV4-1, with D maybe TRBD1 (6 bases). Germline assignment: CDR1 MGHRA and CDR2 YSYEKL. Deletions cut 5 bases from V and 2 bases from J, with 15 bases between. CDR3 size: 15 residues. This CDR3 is CASSTTGQINTEAFF. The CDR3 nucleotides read TGCGCCAGCAGCACGACAGGACAGATAAACACTGAAGCTTTCTTT.

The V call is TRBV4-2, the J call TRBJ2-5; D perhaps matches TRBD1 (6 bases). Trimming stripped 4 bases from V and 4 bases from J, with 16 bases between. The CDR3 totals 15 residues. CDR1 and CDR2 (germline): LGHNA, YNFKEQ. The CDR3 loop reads CASSPEGQSGETQYF. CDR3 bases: TGTGCCAGCAGCCCTGAGGGACAATCGGGAGAGACCCAGTACTTC.

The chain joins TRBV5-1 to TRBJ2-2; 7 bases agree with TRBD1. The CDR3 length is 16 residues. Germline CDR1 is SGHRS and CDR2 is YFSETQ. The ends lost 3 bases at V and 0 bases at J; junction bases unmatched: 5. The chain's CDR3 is CASSSRDSTNTGELFF. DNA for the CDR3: TGCGCCAGCAGCTCCCGGGACAGTACGAACACCGGGGAGCTGTTTTTT.

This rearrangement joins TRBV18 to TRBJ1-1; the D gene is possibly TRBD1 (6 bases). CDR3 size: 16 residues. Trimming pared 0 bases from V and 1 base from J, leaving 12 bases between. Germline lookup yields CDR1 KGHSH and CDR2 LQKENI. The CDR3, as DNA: TGTGCCAGCTCACCACCGGGTGGGGGCAAGAACACTGAAGCTTTCTTT. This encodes CASSPPGGGKNTEAFF.

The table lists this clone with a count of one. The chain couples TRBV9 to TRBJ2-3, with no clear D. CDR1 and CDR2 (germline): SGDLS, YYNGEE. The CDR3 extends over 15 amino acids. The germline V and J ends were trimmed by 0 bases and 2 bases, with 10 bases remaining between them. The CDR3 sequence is CASSVAVYPTDTQYF. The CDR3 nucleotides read TGTGCCAGCAGCGTAGCTGTATATCCCACAGATACGCAGTATTTT.

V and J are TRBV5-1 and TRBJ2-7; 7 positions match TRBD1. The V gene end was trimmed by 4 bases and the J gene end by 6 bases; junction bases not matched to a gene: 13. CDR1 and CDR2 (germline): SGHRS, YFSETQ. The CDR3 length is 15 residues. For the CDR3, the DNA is TGCGCCAGCAGCCGGAACGGACAGGCAAACTCCGAGCAGTACTTC. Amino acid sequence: CASSRNGQANSEQYF.

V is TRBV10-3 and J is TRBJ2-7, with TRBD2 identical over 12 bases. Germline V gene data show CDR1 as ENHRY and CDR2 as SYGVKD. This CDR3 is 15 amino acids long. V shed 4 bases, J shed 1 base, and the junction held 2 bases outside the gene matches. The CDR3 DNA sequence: TGTGCCATCAGTGGGGGGACTAGCGGGTCCTACGAGCAGTACTTC. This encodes CAISGGTSGSYEQYF.

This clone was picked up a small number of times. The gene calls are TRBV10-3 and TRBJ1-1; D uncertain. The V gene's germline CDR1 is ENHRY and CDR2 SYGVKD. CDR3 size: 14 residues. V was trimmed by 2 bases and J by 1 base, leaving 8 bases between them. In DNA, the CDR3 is TGTGCCATCAGTGAGGGAGCCACGAACACTGAAGCTTTCTTT. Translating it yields CAISEGATNTEAFF.

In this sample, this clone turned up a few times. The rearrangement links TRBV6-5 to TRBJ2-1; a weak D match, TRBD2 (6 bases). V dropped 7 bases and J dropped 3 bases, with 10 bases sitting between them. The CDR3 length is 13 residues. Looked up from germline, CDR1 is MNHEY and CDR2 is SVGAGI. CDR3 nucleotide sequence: TGTGCCAGCACCGGGACTGTCTACAATGAGCAGTTCTTC. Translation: CASTGTVYNEQFF.

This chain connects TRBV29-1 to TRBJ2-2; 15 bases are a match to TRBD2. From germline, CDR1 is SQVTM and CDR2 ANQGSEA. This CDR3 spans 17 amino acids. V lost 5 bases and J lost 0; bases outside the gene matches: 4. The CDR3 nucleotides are TGCAGCGTTACCGGACTAGCGGGAGGGCCGAACACCGGGGAGCTGTTTTTT. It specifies CSVTGLAGGPNTGELFF.

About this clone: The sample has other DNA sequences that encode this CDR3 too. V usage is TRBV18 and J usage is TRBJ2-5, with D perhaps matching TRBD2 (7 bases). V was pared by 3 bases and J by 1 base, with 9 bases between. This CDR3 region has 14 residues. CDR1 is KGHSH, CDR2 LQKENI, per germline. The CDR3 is CASSPGGLQETQYF. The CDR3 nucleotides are TGTGCCAGCTCACCCGGGGGGCTCCAAGAGACCCAGTACTTC.

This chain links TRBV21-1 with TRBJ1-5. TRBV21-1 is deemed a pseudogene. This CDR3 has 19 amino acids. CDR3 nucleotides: TGTGCCAGCAGCGGCCACTCCCCCGCCCGGGTCTTGCAGCGGCAGCCCCAGCATTTT. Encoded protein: CASSGHSPARVLQRQPQHF.

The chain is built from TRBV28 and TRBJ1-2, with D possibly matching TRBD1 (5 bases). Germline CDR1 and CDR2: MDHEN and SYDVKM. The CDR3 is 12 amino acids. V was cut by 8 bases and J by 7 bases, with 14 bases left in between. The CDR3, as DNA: TGTGCCAGCCTAAAGGGGTATCGTGGCTACACCTTC. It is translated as CASLKGYRGYTF.

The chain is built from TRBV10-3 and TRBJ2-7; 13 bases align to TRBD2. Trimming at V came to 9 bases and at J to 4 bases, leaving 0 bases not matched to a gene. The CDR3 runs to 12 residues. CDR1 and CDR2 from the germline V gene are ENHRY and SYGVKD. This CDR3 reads CAMGLAGYEQYF. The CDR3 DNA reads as TGTGCCATGGGACTAGCGGGGTACGAGCAGTACTTC.

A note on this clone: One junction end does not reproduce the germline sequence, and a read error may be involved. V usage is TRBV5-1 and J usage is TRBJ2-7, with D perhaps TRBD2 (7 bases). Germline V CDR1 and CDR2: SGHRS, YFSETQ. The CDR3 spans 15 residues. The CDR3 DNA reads TGCGCCAGCAGCCCGGCGGGGGCGTCCTCCAACGAGCAGTACTTC. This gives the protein CASSPAGASSNEQYF.

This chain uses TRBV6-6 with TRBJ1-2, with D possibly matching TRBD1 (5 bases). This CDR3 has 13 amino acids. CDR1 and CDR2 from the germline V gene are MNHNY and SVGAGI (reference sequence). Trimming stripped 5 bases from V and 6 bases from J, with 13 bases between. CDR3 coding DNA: TGTGCCAGCAGTCCTCTCTTAGGGGATGGCTACACCTTC. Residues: CASSPLLGDGYTF.

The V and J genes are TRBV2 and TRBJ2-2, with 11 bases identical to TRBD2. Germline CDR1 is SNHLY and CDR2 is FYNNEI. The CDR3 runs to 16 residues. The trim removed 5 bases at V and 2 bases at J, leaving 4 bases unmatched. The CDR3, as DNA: TGTGCCAGCAGTCTGACTAGCGGGACTAACACCGGGGAGCTGTTTTTT. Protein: CASSLTSGTNTGELFF.

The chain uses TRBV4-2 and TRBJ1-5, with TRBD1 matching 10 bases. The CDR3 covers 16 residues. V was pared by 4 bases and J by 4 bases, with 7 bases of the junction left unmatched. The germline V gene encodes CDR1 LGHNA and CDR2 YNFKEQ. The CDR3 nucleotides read TGTGCCAGCAGCCCGGGGACAGGGGATTGGAATCAGCCCCAGCATTTT. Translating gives CASSPGTGDWNQPQHF.

CDR3 sequence reads: CASSYSRYPYEQYF. Here the CDR3 DNA reads TGTGCCAGCAGTTACTCGAGGTATCCCTACGAGCAGTACTTC. The chain employs TRBV6-5 and TRBJ2-7; D remains unclear. V lost 0 bases to trimming and J lost 2 bases, with 8 bases between them. Germline V gene sequence: CDR1 MNHEY, CDR2 SVGAGI. The CDR3 has 14 amino acids.

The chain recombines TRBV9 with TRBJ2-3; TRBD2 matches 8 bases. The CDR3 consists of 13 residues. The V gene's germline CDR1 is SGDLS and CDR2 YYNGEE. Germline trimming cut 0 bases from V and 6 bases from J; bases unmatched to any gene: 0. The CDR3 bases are TGTGCCAGCAGCGTAGCGGGAGGGGATACGCAGTATTTT. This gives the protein CASSVAGGDTQYF.

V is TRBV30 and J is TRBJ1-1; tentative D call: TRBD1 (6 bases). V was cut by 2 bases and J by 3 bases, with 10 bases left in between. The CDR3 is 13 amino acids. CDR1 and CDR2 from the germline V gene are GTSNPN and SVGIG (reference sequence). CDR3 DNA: TGTGCCTGGAGTCTTGAGGGGGACACTGAAGCTTTCTTT. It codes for CAWSLEGDTEAFF.

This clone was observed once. The CDR3: CASSPGQVATNEKLFF. Written as DNA, the CDR3 is TGCGCCAGCAGCCCCGGACAGGTTGCAACTAATGAAAAACTGTTTTTT. The chain links TRBV23-1 to TRBJ1-4; 7 bases fit TRBD1. TRBV23-1 is treated as an ORF (open reading frame) with a function not yet certain. The trim removed 6 bases at V and 0 bases at J, leaving 7 bases unmatched. The CDR3 covers 16 residues.

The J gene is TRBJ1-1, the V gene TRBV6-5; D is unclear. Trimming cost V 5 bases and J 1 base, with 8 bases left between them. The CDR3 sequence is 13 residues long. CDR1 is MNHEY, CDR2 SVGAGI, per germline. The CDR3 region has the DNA TGTGCCAGCAGTCATCGACAGAACACTGAAGCTTTCTTT. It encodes CASSHRQNTEAFF.

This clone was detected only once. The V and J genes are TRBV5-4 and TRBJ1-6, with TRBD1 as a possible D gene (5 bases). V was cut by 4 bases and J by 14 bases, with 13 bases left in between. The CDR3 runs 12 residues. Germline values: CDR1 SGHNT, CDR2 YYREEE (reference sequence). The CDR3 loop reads CASSLPKGALHF. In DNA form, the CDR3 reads TGTGCCAGCAGCCTGCCTAAAGGGGCCCTCCACTTT.

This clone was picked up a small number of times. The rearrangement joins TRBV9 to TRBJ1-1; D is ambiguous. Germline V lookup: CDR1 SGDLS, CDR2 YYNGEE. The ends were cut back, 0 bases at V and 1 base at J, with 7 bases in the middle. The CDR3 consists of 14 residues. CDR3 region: CASSVGHENTEAFF. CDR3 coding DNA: TGTGCCAGCAGCGTAGGACACGAGAACACTGAAGCTTTCTTT.

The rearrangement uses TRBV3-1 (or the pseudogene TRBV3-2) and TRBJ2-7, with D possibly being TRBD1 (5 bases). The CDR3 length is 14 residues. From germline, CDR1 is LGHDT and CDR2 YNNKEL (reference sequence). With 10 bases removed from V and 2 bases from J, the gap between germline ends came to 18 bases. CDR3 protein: CATFSQGTPYEQYF. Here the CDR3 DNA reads TGTGCCACGTTTAGCCAGGGTACACCCTACGAGCAGTACTTC.

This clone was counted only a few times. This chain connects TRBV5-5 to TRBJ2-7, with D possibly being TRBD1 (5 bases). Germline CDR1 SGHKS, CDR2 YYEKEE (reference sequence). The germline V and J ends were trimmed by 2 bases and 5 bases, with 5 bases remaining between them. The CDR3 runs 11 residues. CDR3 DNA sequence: TGTGCCAGCAGCTTACAGGACGAGCAGTACTTC. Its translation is CASSLQDEQYF.

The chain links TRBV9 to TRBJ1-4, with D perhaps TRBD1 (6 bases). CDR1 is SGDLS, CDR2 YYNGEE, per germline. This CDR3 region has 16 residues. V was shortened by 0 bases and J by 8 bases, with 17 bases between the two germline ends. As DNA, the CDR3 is TGTGCCAGCAGCGTAGATGGCGGGGGCCACGGGGAAAAACTGTTTTTT. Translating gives CASSVDGGGHGEKLFF.

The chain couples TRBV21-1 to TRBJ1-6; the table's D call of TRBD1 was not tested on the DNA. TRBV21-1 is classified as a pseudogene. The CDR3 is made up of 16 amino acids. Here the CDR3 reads CASSKRLTVTNSPLHF. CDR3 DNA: TGTGCCAGCAGCAAGCGCCTGACAGTTACAAATTCACCCCTCCACTTT.